Included here is one T cell receptor (beta chain) sequence, with context. The sample belongs to a study of CD8 T cells in Susac syndrome. Study at large: Among sequenced Susac syndrome patients, more than 5 had active disease and 8 or 9 were in remission. Patients with Susac syndrome, at blood draw, were therapy-naive, on corticosteroids, or on intravenous immunoglobulin alone.

Blood CD8+ and CD4+ T cells underwent high-throughput TCR beta sequencing. The germline V gene has CDR1 MNHEY and CDR2 SVGAGI. V dropped 7 bases and J dropped 5 bases, with 14 bases sitting between them. There are 13 residues in the CDR3. With random hexamers, roughly 0.45 to 1 ug RNA was reverse transcribed. An immunoSEQ multiplex PCR generated amplified TCR beta CDR3 products spanning 54 Vbeta and 13 Jbeta. TCRdb independently ran MiXCR on the immunoSEQ multiplex PCR reads; one entry per CDR3 protein. The sample contains 150,000 to 200,000 distinct CDR3 sequences, 85% to 95% of which appear only once.

This TCR was recovered from a human donor with Susac syndrome. The sample comprised CD4+ T cells from PBMCs. The chain uses TRBV6-5 and TRBJ1-1; the D gene is possibly TRBD1 (5 bases). The CDR3 reads CASTSDWGTEAFF. CDR3 coding DNA: TGTGCCAGCACCTCGGACTGGGGGACTGAAGCTTTCTTT.